This T cell receptor beta chain derives from a study of T cell responses to AZD1222 COVID-19 vaccine. Study at large: Pooling covered second doses at about 4 or about 12 weeks.

A note on this clone: The antigen remains undetermined.

Whole-study results and caveats: In a largely white British group with more females than males, clonal diversity was possibly underestimated. Repertoires were obtained only post-peak T cell response.

Some clones are missing from TCRdb's copy, which holds only in-frame ones; the method was immunoSEQ multiplex PCR. The table shows about 190,000 clones, with approximately 90% occurring only once. V was cut by 4 bases and J by 0 bases, with 14 bases left in between. CDR1 and CDR2 (germline): SGHRS, YFSETQ. This CDR3 is 16 amino acids long. This chain uses TRBV5-1 with TRBJ1-3, with D possibly TRBD1 on 5 matching bases. This clonotype was obtained from an adult in good health. The sample in question was peripheral blood, obtained on day 0 of AZD1222 vaccination. The CDR3 nucleotides are TGCGCCAGCAGCCTGGAGACAGCGAGCTCTGGAAACACCATATATTTT. Its protein product is CASSLETASSGNTIYF.